This TCR beta chain was obtained from a study of CD8+CD57+ T cells in acquired aplastic anemia. Study as a whole: DNA from sorted CD4+ and CD8+ cells averaged roughly 3.4 ug. Findings and caveats of the study: Significance was not reached for CD8+ Simpson's diversity between patients and controls.

The use of genomic DNA as template underpinned the TCR beta VDJ and CDR3 profiling. TCRdb recomputed calls from the reads with MiXCR, one row per CDR3 protein. This sample has more than 45,000 distinct CDR3 sequences; around 50% occur once, and the top ten carry roughly 15%. This clonotype was seen at least ten times. Its antigen is currently unknown. V gave up 0 bases and J gave up 8 bases; unmatched junction bases: 11. This CDR3 spans 17 amino acids. Germline V gives CDR1 SGHAT, CDR2 FQNNGV. The authors sequenced patients whose flow cytometry had shown CD8+CD57+ cell expansion. Prior therapy had not been administered to any patient at the time of blood sampling.

The sequenced sample consisted of sorted CD4+, CD8+, or CD8+CD57+ T cells (not recorded which) from PBMCs. The chain carries TRBV11-2 and TRBJ2-1; TRBD1 matches 9 bases. The receptor was isolated from a human donor with aplastic anemia. The CDR3 loop reads CASSLEVSGQGCDEQFF. The CDR3 coding sequence is TGTGCCAGCAGCTTAGAGGTTTCGGGACAGGGATGTGATGAGCAGTTCTTC.